Listed below are T cell receptor beta chains from one sample, sequenced in a study of cytomegalovirus exposure and HLA in healthy donors. The assay was immunoSEQ multiplex PCR, and TCRdb's table has in-frame clones only and misses some. The profile covers about 140,000 clones, with approximately 80% appearing a single time and about 2.2% taken by the ten largest. Source material: PBMCs. The receptors here all came from a man aged 45-60 years in good health and CMV-seronegative. Each CDR3 is given without its conserved first and last residue. Each record gives: CDR3 protein, V gene, J gene.

cdr3_aa: ASSLGSGRGKTQY; v_call: TRBV5-1; j_call: TRBJ2-5
cdr3_aa: ASRTDRGQYEQY; v_call: TRBV7-8; j_call: TRBJ2-7
cdr3_aa: ASSLRRGSTEAF; v_call: TRBV7-2; j_call: TRBJ1-1
cdr3_aa: ASSKNREFTANYGYT; v_call: TRBV21-1; j_call: TRBJ1-2
cdr3_aa: ASSYSSPNRDNEQF; v_call: TRBV6-5; j_call: TRBJ2-1
cdr3_aa: ASSLPDRPNTEAF; v_call: TRBV7-9; j_call: TRBJ1-1
cdr3_aa: ASSEARTGDQPQH; v_call: TRBV6-1; j_call: TRBJ1-5
cdr3_aa: ASSPRQLSSTDTQY; v_call: TRBV5-6; j_call: TRBJ2-3
cdr3_aa: ANPVGGEQF; v_call: TRBV30; j_call: TRBJ2-1
cdr3_aa: ASSLRSSDSRDEQF; v_call: TRBV11-2; j_call: TRBJ2-1
cdr3_aa: ASSRSSGKSSYNEQF; v_call: TRBV18; j_call: TRBJ2-1
cdr3_aa: ASSVSGQGAFTEAF; v_call: TRBV9; j_call: TRBJ1-1
cdr3_aa: ASSEPHTYYEQY; v_call: TRBV6-1; j_call: TRBJ2-7
cdr3_aa: ASSLQGSYEQY; v_call: TRBV5-4; j_call: TRBJ2-7
cdr3_aa: ASSIAASGLARGYT; v_call: TRBV19; j_call: TRBJ1-2
cdr3_aa: ATLGRRPYEQY; v_call: TRBV6-5; j_call: TRBJ2-7
cdr3_aa: ASGISTAMNTEAF; v_call: TRBV12-5; j_call: TRBJ1-1
cdr3_aa: ASSLTSGQNTGELF; v_call: TRBV11-2; j_call: TRBJ2-2
cdr3_aa: ASSLETSGSGYEQY; v_call: TRBV5-1; j_call: -
cdr3_aa: ASERGRVPYEQY; v_call: TRBV2; j_call: TRBJ2-7
cdr3_aa: ASSFLRGTITYEQY; v_call: TRBV5-1; j_call: TRBJ2-7
cdr3_aa: ASSLGGSETQY; v_call: TRBV7-2; j_call: TRBJ2-5
cdr3_aa: ASSPGTGGFNTEAF; v_call: TRBV27; j_call: TRBJ1-1
cdr3_aa: ASSKGTGKF; v_call: TRBV19; j_call: TRBJ2-1
cdr3_aa: ASTGGLQETQY; v_call: TRBV6-1; j_call: TRBJ2-5
cdr3_aa: ASTTLGDRGSYNEQF; v_call: TRBV7-8; j_call: TRBJ2-1
cdr3_aa: ARSLDDRTGGEDTEAF; v_call: TRBV5-3; j_call: TRBJ1-1
cdr3_aa: ASSAQGVGTEAF; v_call: TRBV2; j_call: TRBJ1-1
cdr3_aa: ASSFKSVRYEQY; v_call: TRBV27; j_call: TRBJ2-7
cdr3_aa: ASRGQTNYGYT; v_call: TRBV19; j_call: TRBJ1-2
cdr3_aa: ASSLSGQKQY; v_call: TRBV27; j_call: TRBJ2-7
cdr3_aa: ASGLGQLNTEAF; v_call: TRBV12-5; j_call: TRBJ1-1
cdr3_aa: ASTITSGSYEQY; v_call: TRBV6-1; j_call: TRBJ2-7
cdr3_aa: ASSPRQGAYPEAF; v_call: TRBV18; j_call: TRBJ1-1
cdr3_aa: ATSSLVVSGNEQF; v_call: TRBV15; j_call: TRBJ2-1
cdr3_aa: ASSLYPAGMSGPYNEQF; v_call: TRBV7-9; j_call: TRBJ2-1
cdr3_aa: ASSSPSDFYEQY; v_call: TRBV28; j_call: TRBJ2-7
cdr3_aa: ASSFSVIPDEQF; v_call: TRBV27; j_call: TRBJ2-1
cdr3_aa: ASSLDHRGTYEQY; v_call: TRBV11-2; j_call: TRBJ2-7
cdr3_aa: ASSQDPGRRNTEAF; v_call: TRBV4-2; j_call: TRBJ1-1
cdr3_aa: SVEDRGRYEQY; v_call: TRBV29-1; j_call: TRBJ2-7
cdr3_aa: ASSEPPGEVV; v_call: TRBV5-1; j_call: TRBJ2-1
cdr3_aa: ASSAGTAHFTEAF; v_call: TRBV6-6; j_call: TRBJ1-1
cdr3_aa: ASTLGAGRTGELF; v_call: TRBV5-4; j_call: TRBJ2-2